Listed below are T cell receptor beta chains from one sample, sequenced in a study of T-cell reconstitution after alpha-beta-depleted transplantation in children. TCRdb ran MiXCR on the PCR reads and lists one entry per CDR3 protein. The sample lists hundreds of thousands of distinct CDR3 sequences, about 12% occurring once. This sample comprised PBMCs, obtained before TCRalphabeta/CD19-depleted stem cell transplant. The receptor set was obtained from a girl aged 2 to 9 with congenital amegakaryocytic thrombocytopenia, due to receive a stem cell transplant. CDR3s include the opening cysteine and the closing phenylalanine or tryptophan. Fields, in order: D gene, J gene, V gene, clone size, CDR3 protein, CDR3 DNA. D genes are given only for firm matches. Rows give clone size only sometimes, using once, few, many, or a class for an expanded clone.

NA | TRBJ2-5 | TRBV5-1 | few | CASRNPGPRIQETQYF | TGCGCCAGCAGAAACCCAGGACCACGAATCCAAGAGACCCAGTACTTC
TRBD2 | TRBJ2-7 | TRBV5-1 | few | CASSRTPRTSGLYEQYF | TGCGCCAGCAGCCGGACCCCGAGGACTAGCGGGTTGTACGAGCAGTACTTC
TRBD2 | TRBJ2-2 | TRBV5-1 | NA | CASSPGASGLTGELFF | TGCGCCAGCAGCCCCGGTGCTAGCGGCCTCACCGGGGAGCTGTTTTTT
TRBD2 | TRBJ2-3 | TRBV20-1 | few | CSAPNRLAGEDTQYF | TGCAGTGCTCCGAATAGACTAGCGGGAGAGGATACGCAGTATTTT
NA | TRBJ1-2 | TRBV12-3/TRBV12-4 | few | CASSLARGGADYGYTF | TGTGCCAGCAGTTTAGCGCGGGGGGGCGCAGACTATGGCTACACCTTC
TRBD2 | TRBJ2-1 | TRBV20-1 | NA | CSAALAEHSYNEQFF | TGCAGTGCAGCGCTAGCGGAGCATTCCTACAATGAGCAGTTCTTC
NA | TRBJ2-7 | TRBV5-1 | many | CASSSLGTTTYEQYF | TGCGCCAGCAGCTCCCTCGGGACAACTACCTACGAGCAGTACTTC
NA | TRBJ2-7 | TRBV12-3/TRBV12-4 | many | CASSPTRRAYEQYF | TGTGCCAGCAGTCCTACCAGGAGGGCCTACGAGCAGTACTTC
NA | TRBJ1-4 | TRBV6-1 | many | CASSHQGSYEKLFF | TGTGCCAGCAGTCATCAGGGGTCTTATGAAAAACTGTTTTTT
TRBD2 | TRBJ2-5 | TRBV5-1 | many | CASSVSIAGVTETQYF | TGCGCCAGCAGCGTCAGTATAGCGGGAGTGACGGAGACCCAGTACTTC
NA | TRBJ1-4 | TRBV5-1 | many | CASSLTGSSEKLFF | TGCGCCAGCAGCTTAACAGGGTCTTCTGAAAAACTGTTTTTT
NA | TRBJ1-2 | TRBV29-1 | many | CSVEDLRAADGYTF | TGCAGCGTTGAAGATCTCCGGGCAGCCGATGGCTACACCTTC
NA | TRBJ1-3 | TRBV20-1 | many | CSARDLEQGFSGNTIYF | TGCAGTGCTAGAGATCTCGAACAGGGCTTCTCTGGAAACACCATATATTTT
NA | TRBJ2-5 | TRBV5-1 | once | CASSLHSEETQYF | TGCGCCAGCAGCTTGCATAGCGAAGAGACCCAGTACTTC
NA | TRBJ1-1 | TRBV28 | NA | CASSLYTRRLNTEAFF | TGTGCCAGCAGTTTATATACACGGCGATTGAACACTGAAGCTTTCTTT
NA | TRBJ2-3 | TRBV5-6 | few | CASSKDLGTDTQYF | TGTGCCAGCAGCAAGGACCTAGGCACAGATACGCAGTATTTT
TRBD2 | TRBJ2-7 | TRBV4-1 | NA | CASSQGVAGVVYEQYF | TGCGCCAGCAGCCAAGGGGTAGCGGGAGTCGTATACGAGCAGTACTTC
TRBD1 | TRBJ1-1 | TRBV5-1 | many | CASSSQGDAAEAFF | TGCGCCAGCAGCTCACAGGGGGATGCGGCTGAAGCTTTCTTT
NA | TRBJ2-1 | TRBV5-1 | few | CASSAEQVSYNEQFF | TGCGCCAGCAGCGCAGAGCAGGTCTCCTACAATGAGCAGTTCTTC
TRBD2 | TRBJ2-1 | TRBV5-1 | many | CASSWTGTSYEQFF | TGCGCCAGCAGCTGGACCGGGACTAGCTATGAGCAGTTCTTC
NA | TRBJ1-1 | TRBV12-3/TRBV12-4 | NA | CASSLVPPRFPTEAFF | TGTGCCAGCAGTTTAGTCCCGCCACGGTTTCCTACTGAAGCTTTCTTT
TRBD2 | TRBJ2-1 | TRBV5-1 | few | CASSFLTSGVSNEQFF | TGCGCCAGCAGCTTCCTGACTAGCGGGGTCAGCAATGAGCAGTTCTTC
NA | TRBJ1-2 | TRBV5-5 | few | CASSLWDARNGYTF | TGTGCCAGCAGCTTATGGGACGCGAGGAATGGCTACACCTTC
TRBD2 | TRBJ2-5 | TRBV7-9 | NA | CASTTSGVEETQYF | TGTGCCAGCACGACTAGCGGGGTAGAAGAGACCCAGTACTTC
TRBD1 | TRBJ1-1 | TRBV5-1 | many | CASSVKQGAAAEAFF | TGCGCCAGCAGCGTAAAACAGGGGGCGGCGGCTGAAGCTTTCTTT
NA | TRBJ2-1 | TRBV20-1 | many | CSARGLDYRVNEQFF | TGCAGTGCTAGAGGGCTGGACTACCGGGTAAATGAGCAGTTCTTC
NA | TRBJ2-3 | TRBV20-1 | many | CSASPGTGTDTQYF | TGCAGTGCTAGCCCTGGGACTGGCACAGATACGCAGTATTTT
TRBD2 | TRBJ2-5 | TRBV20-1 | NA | CSASKTTGTSGRGAQYF | TGCAGTGCTTCGAAAACGACCGGGACTAGCGGTCGGGGAGCCCAGTACTTC
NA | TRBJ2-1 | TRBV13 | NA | CASSSRGMGLIYNEQFF | TGTGCCAGCAGCTCTAGGGGAATGGGACTTATCTACAATGAGCAGTTCTTC
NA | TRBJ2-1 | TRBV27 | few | CASSWPGQHNEQFF | TGTGCCAGCAGTTGGCCAGGACAGCACAATGAGCAGTTCTTC
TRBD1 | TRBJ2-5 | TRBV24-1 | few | CATSELGTGRPETQYF | TGTGCCACCAGTGAGCTCGGGACAGGCCGTCCCGAGACCCAGTACTTC
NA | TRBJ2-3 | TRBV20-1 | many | CSGKQGSINTQYF | TGCAGTGGGAAACAGGGTTCGATAAATACGCAGTATTTT
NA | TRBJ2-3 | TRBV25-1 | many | CASSEYRARKDTQYF | TGTGCCAGCAGTGAATACCGGGCCCGCAAGGATACGCAGTATTTT
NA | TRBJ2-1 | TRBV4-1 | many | CASSQVPERRASYNEQFF | TGCGCCAGCAGCCAAGTTCCAGAGCGACGAGCCTCCTACAATGAGCAGTTCTTC
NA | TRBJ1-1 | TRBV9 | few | CASSVTPVNTEAFF | TGTGCCAGCAGCGTAACTCCCGTGAACACTGAAGCTTTCTTT
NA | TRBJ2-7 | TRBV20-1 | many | CSAVRTRRGYEQYF | TGCAGTGCTGTAAGGACTCGGAGGGGCTACGAGCAGTACTTC
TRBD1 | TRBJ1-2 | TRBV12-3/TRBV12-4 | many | CASSSWKTGDGYTF | TGTGCCAGCAGTTCTTGGAAAACAGGGGATGGCTACACCTTC
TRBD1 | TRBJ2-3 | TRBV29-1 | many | CSVVYGQGVHDTQYF | TGCAGCGTTGTTTATGGACAGGGCGTTCATGATACGCAGTATTTT
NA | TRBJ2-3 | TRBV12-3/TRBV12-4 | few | CASIRQTLGEDTQYF | TGTGCCAGCATTAGACAGACCCTGGGGGAAGATACGCAGTATTTT
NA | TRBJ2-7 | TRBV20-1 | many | CSARGLRIGYEQYF | TGCAGTGCTAGAGGGTTGAGGATTGGCTACGAGCAGTACTTC
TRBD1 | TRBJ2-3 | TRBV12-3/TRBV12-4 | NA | CASTEVRDRYTDTQYF | TGTGCCAGCACCGAGGTCCGGGACAGGTACACAGATACGCAGTATTTT
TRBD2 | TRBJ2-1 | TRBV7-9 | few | CASSGLAGVNYNEQFF | TGTGCCAGCAGTGGACTAGCGGGAGTCAACTACAATGAGCAGTTCTTC
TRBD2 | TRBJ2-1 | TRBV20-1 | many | CSAVAGGTYNEQFF | TGCAGTGCTGTAGCGGGAGGTACCTACAATGAGCAGTTCTTC
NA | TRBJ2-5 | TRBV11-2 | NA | CASSLSGRGETQYF | TGTGCCAGCAGCCTTAGTGGAAGGGGAGAGACCCAGTACTTC
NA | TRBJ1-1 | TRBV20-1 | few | CSVRAGGNTEAFF | TGCAGCGTTCGGGCGGGGGGGAACACTGAAGCTTTCTTT
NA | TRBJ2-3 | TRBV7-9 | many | CASSTVEDTDTQYF | TGTGCCAGCAGCACCGTGGAGGACACAGATACGCAGTATTTT
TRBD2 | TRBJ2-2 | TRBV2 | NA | CASSEAASGRSGELFF | TGTGCCAGCAGTGAAGCAGCTAGCGGGAGGTCCGGGGAGCTGTTTTTT
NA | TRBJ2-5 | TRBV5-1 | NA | CASSSQVQETQYF | TGCGCCAGCAGCTCTCAAGTACAAGAGACCCAGTACTTC
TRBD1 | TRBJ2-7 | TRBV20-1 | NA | CSAGRTGTGEQYF | TGCAGTGCTGGGCGGACAGGGACTGGGGAGCAGTACTTC
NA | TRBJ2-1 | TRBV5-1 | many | CASSSTNHLEQFF | TGCGCCAGCAGCAGCACCAACCACTTGGAACAGTTCTTC
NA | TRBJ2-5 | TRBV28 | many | CASSLTSRGNWETQYF | TGTGCCAGCAGTCTCACCTCCCGAGGGAATTGGGAGACCCAGTACTTC
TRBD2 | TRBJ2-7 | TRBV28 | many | CASRHPVAGAGEQYF | TGTGCCAGCAGACATCCAGTAGCGGGAGCAGGAGAGCAGTACTTC
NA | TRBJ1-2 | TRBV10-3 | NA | CAIRAQQDPYYGYTF | TGTGCCATCAGGGCACAACAGGACCCCTACTATGGCTACACCTTC
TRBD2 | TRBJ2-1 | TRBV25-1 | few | CASSGGLAGGPNNEQFF | TGTGCCAGCAGTGGGGGACTAGCGGGAGGGCCTAACAATGAGCAGTTCTTC